This TCR beta chain stems from a study of post-analysis software for immune sequencing data. Study outcomes and limitations: Relative to controls, patients had several TRBV segments at higher frequency, with TRBV5-6, TRBV5-1 and TRBV20-1 among these. Batch-matched samples strongly co-clustered by F measure.

This clonotype occurred once. What it recognizes is unknown. A junction end diverges from the germline sequence, so it may reflect a read error. Germline V gene sequence: CDR1 SGHRS, CDR2 YFSETQ. This CDR3 is 15 amino acids long. Unique-molecular-identifier-tagged TCR beta cDNA libraries were used. Each sample of roughly 1 to 11 million input T cells yielded approximately 500,000 cDNA molecules, so each molecule approximated one T cell. TCRdb redid the calling of the PCR reads with MiXCR, one entry per CDR3 protein. This table has some 690,000 distinct CDR3 sequences, roughly three fifths appearing once.

What was sequenced was blood. This receptor was taken from a girl aged 2-10 years with multiple sclerosis. The rearrangement uses TRBV5-1 and TRBJ2-7, with 9 positions matching TRBD1. CDR3 in amino acids: CVSSSTGGRTYEQYF. As DNA, the CDR3 is TGCGTCAGCAGTTCGACAGGGGGTCGGACCTACGAGCAGTACTTC.